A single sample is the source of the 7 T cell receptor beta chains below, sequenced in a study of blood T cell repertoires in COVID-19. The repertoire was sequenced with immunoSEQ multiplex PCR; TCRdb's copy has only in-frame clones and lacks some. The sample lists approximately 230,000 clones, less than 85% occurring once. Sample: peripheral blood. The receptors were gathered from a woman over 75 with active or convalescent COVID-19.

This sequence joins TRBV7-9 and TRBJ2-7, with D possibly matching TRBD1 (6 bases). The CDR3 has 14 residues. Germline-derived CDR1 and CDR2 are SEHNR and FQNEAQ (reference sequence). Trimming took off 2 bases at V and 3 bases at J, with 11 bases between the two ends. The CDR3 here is CASSLTGFYYEQYF. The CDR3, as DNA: TGTGCCAGCAGCTTAACAGGGTTTTACTACGAGCAGTACTTC.

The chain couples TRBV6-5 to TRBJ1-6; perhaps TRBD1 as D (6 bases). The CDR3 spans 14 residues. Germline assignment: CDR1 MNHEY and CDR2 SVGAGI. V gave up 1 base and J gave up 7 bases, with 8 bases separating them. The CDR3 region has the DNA TGTGCCAGCAGTTACTTCGACAGGAATTCACCCCTCCACTTT. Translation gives CASSYFDRNSPLHF.

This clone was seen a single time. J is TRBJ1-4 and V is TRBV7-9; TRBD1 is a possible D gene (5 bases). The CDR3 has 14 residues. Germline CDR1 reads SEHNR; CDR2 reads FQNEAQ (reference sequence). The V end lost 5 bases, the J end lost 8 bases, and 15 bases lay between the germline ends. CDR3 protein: CASSLRAGREKLFF. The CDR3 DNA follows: TGTGCCAGCAGCCTTCGTGCAGGGCGGGAAAAACTGTTTTTT.

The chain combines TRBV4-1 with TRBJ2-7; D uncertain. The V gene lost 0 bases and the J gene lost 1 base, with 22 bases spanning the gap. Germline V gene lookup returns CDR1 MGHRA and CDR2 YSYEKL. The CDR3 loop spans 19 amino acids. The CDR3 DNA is TGCGCCAGCAGCCAAGAATATTCAGGCCGGCAGATTCTGTCCTACGAGCAGTACTTC. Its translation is CASSQEYSGRQILSYEQYF.

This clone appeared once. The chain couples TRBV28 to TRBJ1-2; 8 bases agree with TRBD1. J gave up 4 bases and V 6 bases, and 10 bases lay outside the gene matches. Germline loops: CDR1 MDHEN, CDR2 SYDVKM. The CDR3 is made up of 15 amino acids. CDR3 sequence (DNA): TGTGCCAGCAGAAGCGATAGGACAGGGAGCTATGGCTACACCTTC. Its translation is CASRSDRTGSYGYTF.

The CDR3 region has the DNA TGTGCCAGCAGCAGAAGGACAGGGGTACGCTCCTATAATTCACCCCTCCACTTT. Encoded protein: CASSRRTGVRSYNSPLHF. The chain carries TRBV11-2 and TRBJ1-6, with 9 bases aligning to TRBD1. This CDR3 has 18 residues. The junction had 8 bases not matched to a gene; V was cut back by 5 bases and J by 0 bases. CDR1 is SGHAT and CDR2 is FQNNGV in the germline V gene.

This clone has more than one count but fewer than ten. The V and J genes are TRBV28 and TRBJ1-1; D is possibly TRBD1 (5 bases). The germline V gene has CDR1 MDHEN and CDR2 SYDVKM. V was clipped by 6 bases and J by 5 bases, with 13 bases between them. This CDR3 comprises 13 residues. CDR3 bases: TGTGCCAGCAGACTTGGGGGGTGGACTGAAGCTTTCTTT. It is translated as CASRLGGWTEAFF.